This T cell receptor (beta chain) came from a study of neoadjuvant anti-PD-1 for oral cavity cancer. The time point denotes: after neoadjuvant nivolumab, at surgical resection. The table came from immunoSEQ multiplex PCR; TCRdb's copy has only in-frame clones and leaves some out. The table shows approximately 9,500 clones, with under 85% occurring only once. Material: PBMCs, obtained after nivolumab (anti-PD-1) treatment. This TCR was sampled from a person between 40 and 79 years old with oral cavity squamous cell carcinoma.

CDR3 bases: TGTGCCAGCAGTTTACACCCAGGGACACCCATCGGCTACACCTTC. This encodes CASSLHPGTPIGYTF. V and J are TRBV27 and TRBJ1-2, with a weak D call TRBD1 (6 bases). The CDR3 is 15 residues long. Trimming pared 2 bases from V and 8 bases from J, leaving 18 bases between. Per the germline V gene, CDR1 is MNHEY and CDR2 is SMNVEV (reference sequence).